Presented here are 29 T cell receptor beta chains from one specimen sequenced in a study of cytomegalovirus exposure and HLA in healthy donors. Using immunoSEQ multiplex PCR, the repertoire was profiled, and TCRdb retains in-frame clones only, with some absent. The sample contains some 63,000 clones, more than 70% of which appear only once. The sequencing input was PBMCs. Every receptor here comes from a woman aged 18 to 35 in good health and CMV-seronegative.

The chain has TRBV6-1 and TRBJ2-7; TRBD1 matches 10 bases. V lost 4 bases and J lost 7; bases outside the gene matches: 7. This CDR3 is built from 14 residues. Germline loops: CDR1 MNHNS, CDR2 SASEGT. The CDR3 reads CASSVGQGVKEQYF. As DNA, the CDR3 is TGTGCCAGCAGTGTTGGACAGGGGGTGAAAGAGCAGTACTTC.

The chain is built from TRBV18 and TRBJ2-6, with 9 bases matching TRBD1. Losses at the gene ends were 1 base for V and 1 base for J; bases not matched to a gene: 5. This CDR3 region has 18 residues. CDR1 is KGHSH and CDR2 is LQKENI in the germline V gene. As DNA, the CDR3 is TGTGCCAGCTCACCACAGGTACAGGGGGCTTCTGGGGCCAACGTCCTGACTTTC. This translates into CASSPQVQGASGANVLTF.

The genes are TRBV19 and TRBJ1-1, with a weak D call TRBD1 (6 bases). This CDR3 has 14 residues. Trimming took off 3 bases at V and 6 bases at J, with 14 bases between the two ends. Germline CDR1 and CDR2: LNHDA and SQIVND (reference sequence). The CDR3 nucleotides are TGTGCCAGTAGTATCTGGTCAGGGGACCCTGAAGCTTTCTTT. This translates into CASSIWSGDPEAFF.

The rearrangement uses TRBV5-4 and TRBJ2-5; no reliable D call. Germline-derived CDR1 and CDR2 are SGHNT and YYREEE (reference sequence). V was trimmed by 1 base and J by 1 base, leaving 11 bases between them. The CDR3 is made up of 15 amino acids. The CDR3 DNA sequence: TGTGCCAGCAGCTTGCTTCTGTCCGGCCAAGAGACCCAGTACTTC. This codes for CASSLLLSGQETQYF.

This CDR3 is CASSFTPRGRNTEAFF. CDR3 DNA: TGTGCCAGCAGTTTCACCCCACGAGGCCGGAACACTGAAGCTTTCTTT. The genes are TRBV6-5 and TRBJ1-1; D not resolved. Trimming left V 4 bases short and J 1 base short, with 16 bases between. Germline lookup yields CDR1 MNHEY and CDR2 SVGAGI. The CDR3 is made up of 16 amino acids.

V and J are TRBV28 and TRBJ2-3; D is possibly TRBD2 (6 bases). Germline CDR1 reads MDHEN; CDR2 reads SYDVKM. V was clipped by 2 bases and J by 4 bases, with 13 bases between them. This CDR3 comprises 15 residues. The CDR3 reads CASSLSSGSPDTQYF. CDR3 DNA: TGTGCCAGCAGTTTAAGTTCCGGGAGCCCAGATACGCAGTATTTT.

The chain employs TRBV21-1 and TRBJ1-6; TRBD1 was called by the table and not checked on the DNA. TRBV21-1 is described as a pseudogene. This CDR3 region has 13 residues. The CDR3 region is CASTTGSDSPLHF. The CDR3 DNA sequence: TGTGCCAGCACTACAGGGAGTGATTCACCCCTCCACTTT.

V usage is TRBV11-2 and J usage is TRBJ1-1; TRBD1 matches 8 bases. Germline-derived CDR1 and CDR2 are SGHAT and FQNNGV. This CDR3 is 14 amino acids long. Trimming cost V 3 bases and J 6 bases; bases outside gene matches: 6. CDR3 DNA: TGTGCCAGCAGCTTGACAGGGGCGGGGGCTGAAGCTTTCTTT. Translating it yields CASSLTGAGAEAFF.

This rearrangement joins TRBV6-1 to TRBJ1-1; tentatively, D is TRBD1 (5 bases). V lost 7 bases and J 4 bases, leaving 19 bases between the germline ends. CDR3 length: 15 amino acids. Germline CDR1 MNHNS, CDR2 SASEGT. The CDR3 DNA sequence: TGTGCCAGCAATCACGGGGGGGGTCGGGGCACTGAAGCTTTCTTT. Translated: CASNHGGGRGTEAFF.

The chain is built from TRBV29-1 and TRBJ2-7; D may be TRBD2 (6 bases). The length of the CDR3 is 13 residues. CDR1 is SQVTM and CDR2 is ANQGSEA in the germline V gene. Trimming shortened V by 4 bases and J by 5 bases, and 15 bases separated the two germline ends. Here the CDR3 reads CSVVGTGGDEQYF. CDR3 DNA sequence: TGCAGCGTTGTGGGAACAGGCGGGGACGAGCAGTACTTC.

The CDR3 DNA follows: TGTGCCAGTATCAGGGGACAGCTTCAAAACATTCAGTACTTC. Residues: CASIRGQLQNIQYF. The chain links TRBV19 to TRBJ2-4; TRBD1 agrees at 7 bases. Per the germline V gene, CDR1 is LNHDA and CDR2 is SQIVND (reference sequence). CDR3 length: 14 amino acids. The trim removed 7 bases at V and 5 bases at J, leaving 8 bases unmatched.

This clone showed up just a few times. V usage is TRBV28 and J usage is TRBJ2-7; 11 positions agree with TRBD1. The CDR3 is made up of 14 amino acids. Trimming cost V 3 bases and J 3 bases; bases outside gene matches: 1. In germline, CDR1 is MDHEN, CDR2 SYDVKM. In DNA, the CDR3 is TGTGCCAGCAGTTTGGGACAGGGGGACTACGAGCAGTACTTC. This encodes CASSLGQGDYEQYF.

The gene calls are TRBV7-2 and TRBJ2-3; TRBD1 aligns across 11 bases. This CDR3 has 17 amino acids. Germline V CDR1 and CDR2: SGHTA, FQGNSA. The trim removed 2 bases at V and 0 bases at J, leaving 4 bases unmatched. The CDR3: CASSLQGQGGSTDTQYF. Written as DNA, the CDR3 is TGTGCCAGCAGCTTACAGGGACAGGGGGGGAGCACAGATACGCAGTATTTT.

This chain uses TRBV28 with TRBJ2-7, with unresolved D. V shed 2 bases and J shed 4 bases, with 6 bases lying between them. The CDR3 is 12 amino acids. Per the germline V gene, CDR1 is MDHEN and CDR2 is SYDVKM. In DNA form, the CDR3 reads TGTGCCAGCAGTTTAAACTTTTACGAGCAGTACTTC. Translated, it gives CASSLNFYEQYF.

The CDR3 sequence is CASKGAGGNTIYF. The CDR3 nucleotides read TGTGCCAGCAAAGGGGCAGGTGGAAACACCATATATTTT. V gene TRBV6-5 combines with J gene TRBJ1-3; the D gene is possibly TRBD1 (5 bases). The germline gives CDR1 MNHEY, CDR2 SVGAGI. This CDR3 has 13 residues. The ends were cut back, 7 bases at V and 3 bases at J, with 10 bases in the middle.

V gene TRBV5-6 combines with J gene TRBJ2-5; TRBD2 matches 10 bases. The J segment lost 2 bases and the V segment lost 2 bases, leaving 3 bases of the junction unmatched. This CDR3 is built from 15 residues. Germline CDR1 reads SGHDT; CDR2 reads YYEEEE. DNA for the CDR3: TGTGCCAGCAGCTTAGCGGGGGGGATTCAAGAGACCCAGTACTTC. Its translation: CASSLAGGIQETQYF.

The rearrangement uses TRBV28 and TRBJ2-6, with 8 bases lining up with TRBD1. CDR3 length: 19 residues. Germline CDR1 and CDR2: MDHEN and SYDVKM. The junction had 11 bases not matched to a gene; V was cut back by 2 bases and J by 2 bases. The CDR3 nucleotides read TGTGCCAGCAGTTTACTCAAGCTAACAGGGGGAGCTGGGGCCAACGTCCTGACTTTC. It is translated as CASSLLKLTGGAGANVLTF.

The chain has TRBV6-1 and TRBJ2-5; TRBD1 matches at 7 bases. Trimming removed 6 bases from V and 5 bases from J; junction bases left unmatched: 3. Per germline, CDR1 MNHNS and CDR2 SASEGT. The CDR3 loop spans 12 amino acids. DNA for the CDR3: TGTGCCAGCAGACAGGGGTGGGAGACCCAGTACTTC. It encodes CASRQGWETQYF.

A single count supports this clone. The chain is built from TRBV2 and TRBJ1-4; D is perhaps TRBD1 (6 bases). The CDR3 spans 14 residues. Looked up from germline, CDR1 is SNHLY and CDR2 is FYNNEI. V dropped 4 bases and J dropped 5 bases, with 11 bases sitting between them. In DNA form, the CDR3 reads TGTGCCAGCAGTGTAGACAGGTACAATGAAAAACTGTTTTTT. Its protein product is CASSVDRYNEKLFF. The full variable domain, rest sourced from reference TRBV2 and TRBJ1-4, is EPEVTQTPSHQVTQMGQEVILRCVPISNHLYFYWYRQILGQKVEFLVSFYNNEISEKSEIFDDQFSVERPDGSNFTLKIRSTKLEDSAMYFCASSVDRYNEKLFFGSGTQLSVL.

Turning to this clone: The junction and the germline gene differ at one end; a read error may be behind it. V is TRBV2 and J is TRBJ2-7, with 9 positions matching TRBD1. CDR1 and CDR2 (germline): SNHLY, FYNNEI. This CDR3 spans 16 amino acids. This CDR3 is CASSREGTGISFEQYF. The DNA for the CDR3 is TGTGCCAGCAGTAGAGAAGGGACAGGGATCTCCTTCGAGCAGTACTTC.

V is TRBV5-5 and J is TRBJ1-1, with D tentatively TRBD1 (5 bases). Germline V gene lookup returns CDR1 SGHKS and CDR2 YYEKEE (reference sequence). Trimming left V 1 base short and J 4 bases short, with 17 bases between. The CDR3 has 16 amino acids. The CDR3 nucleotides are TGTGCCAGCAGCTTGTTGTCGCCGGGGGAGAGCACTGAAGCTTTCTTT. Amino acids: CASSLLSPGESTEAFF. The full variable domain, in which reference TRBV5-5 and TRBJ1-1 provide the parts outside the CDR3, is DAGVTQSPTHLIKTRGQQVTLRCSPISGHKSVSWYQQVLGQGPQFIFQYYEKEERGRGNFPDRFSARQFPNYSSELNVNALLLGDSALYLCASSLLSPGESTEAFFGQGTRLTVV.

This chain joins TRBV5-1 and TRBJ1-2; 7 nucleotides match TRBD1. This CDR3 is 14 amino acids long. From germline, CDR1 is SGHRS and CDR2 YFSETQ. Unmatched junction bases numbered 5, after V lost 4 bases and J lost 2 bases. CDR3 bases: TGCGCCAGCAGCCCCCGGGACAGAAACTATGGCTACACCTTC. As protein: CASSPRDRNYGYTF.

This rearrangement joins TRBV5-1 to TRBJ2-7; D is unclear. This CDR3 has 13 residues. The V gene's germline CDR1 is SGHRS and CDR2 YFSETQ. Between the trimmed V and J ends, which lost 5 bases and 0 bases, there was a span of 9 bases. As DNA, the CDR3 is TGCGCCAGCAGTTACGTGAGCTCCTACGAGCAGTACTTC. It encodes CASSYVSSYEQYF.

This clone was observed once. V is TRBV29-1 and J is TRBJ2-3, with 8 bases lining up with TRBD1. Trimming removed 7 bases from V and 3 bases from J; junction bases left unmatched: 6. The CDR3 contains 13 residues. Germline CDR1 and CDR2: SQVTM and ANQGSEA. CDR3 nucleotide sequence: TGCAGCGGGCGACAGGGGTCGACAGATACGCAGTATTTT. It encodes CSGRQGSTDTQYF.

For the CDR3, the DNA is TGTGCCAGCAGCCAAGCGAGAGGGCTAAGTGACAATGAGCAGTTCTTC. Residues: CASSQARGLSDNEQFF. The rearrangement uses TRBV4-2 and TRBJ2-1; possibly TRBD2 for D (5 bases). The CDR3 contains 16 residues. Germline V gene lookup returns CDR1 LGHNA and CDR2 YNFKEQ. The V and J ends lost 1 base and 5 bases respectively, with 15 bases between them.

The chain is built from TRBV15 and TRBJ1-3, with D unresolved. CDR1 is LNHNV and CDR2 is YYDKDF in the germline V gene (reference sequence). Trimming shortened V by 0 bases and J by 2 bases, and 11 bases separated the two germline ends. There are 16 residues in the CDR3. The CDR3 region has the DNA TGTGCCACCAGCAGAGACAAAGGAGCCACTGGAAACACCATATATTTT. This encodes CATSRDKGATGNTIYF.

The chain combines TRBV6-1 with TRBJ2-7; tentative D call: TRBD2 (6 bases). Trimming took off 9 bases at V and 2 bases at J, with 14 bases between the two ends. Germline-derived CDR1 and CDR2 are MNHNS and SASEGT. This CDR3 region has 13 residues. CDR3 region: CASDGLLTYEQYF. CDR3 in DNA: TGTGCCAGTGATGGACTACTCACCTACGAGCAGTACTTC.

The rearrangement joins TRBV5-1 to TRBJ2-7; D uncertain. Trimming took off 4 bases at V and 4 bases at J, with 9 bases between the two ends. From germline, CDR1 is SGHRS and CDR2 YFSETQ. The CDR3 loop spans 12 amino acids. In DNA form, the CDR3 reads TGCGCCAGCAGCATCGGGTCTTACGAGCAGTACTTC. Protein sequence: CASSIGSYEQYF. The entire variable domain, with the rest obtained from reference TRBV5-1 and TRBJ2-7, is as follows: KAGVTQTPRYLIKTRGQQVTLSCSPISGHRSVSWYQQTPGQGLQFLFEYFSETQRNKGNFPGRFSGRQFSNSRSEMNVSTLELGDSALYLCASSIGSYEQYFGPGTRLTVT.

A few counts support this clone. This chain links TRBV2 with TRBJ1-2; 7 bases are a match to TRBD1. The CDR3 length is 12 residues. Trimming took 4 bases from V and 5 from J; bases not matched to a gene: 1. The germline V gene has CDR1 SNHLY and CDR2 FYNNEI. The CDR3 protein is CASSGGQYGYTF. CDR3 nucleotide sequence: TGTGCCAGCAGTGGGGGACAGTATGGCTACACCTTC.